The clone carrying this T cell receptor beta chain occurred a few times. Its target is unknown. The data are from a study of T cells after yellow fever vaccination. Each CDR3 protein is one row after TCRdb ran MiXCR on the 5' RACE reads. The sample records 95,000 to 100,000 distinct CDR3 sequences, approximately 6.3% being singletons. Germline-derived CDR1 and CDR2 are SGHRS and YFSETQ. CDR3 length: 17 residues. The ends lost 3 bases at V and 5 bases at J; junction bases unmatched: 14. Study-wide results and limits: The secondary T-cell response peaked on day 5, not day 15, but was weaker.

The J gene is TRBJ2-5, the V gene TRBV5-1, with TRBD1 matching 9 bases. Sequenced here: CD8+ T cells sorted from PBMCs, sampled 10 days after the yellow fever booster vaccination. The clonotype was recovered from a man aged 18 to 35 who received the YFV17D yellow fever vaccine. The CDR3 reads CASSSFGQGPRRETQYF. The CDR3 bases are TGCGCCAGCAGCTCGTTCGGACAGGGGCCGAGGCGGGAGACCCAGTACTTC.